The 5 T cell receptor beta chains below were found in one sample sequenced in a study of blood T cells in healthy people across ages. Alongside a J-beta primer mix, a sample-barcoded 5' primer served in a second PCR lasting roughly 7 to 12 cycles. Via MiXCR, TCRdb re-called the 5' RACE reads, giving one row per CDR3 protein. The sample carries more than 500,000 distinct CDR3 sequences, about a quarter recorded once. This sample also belongs to another study, concerning T cells of mothers and their children.

The material sequenced was blood. These TCRs come from a boy between 2 and 10 years old in good health.

This clonotype was detected a few times. The chain couples TRBV3-1 to TRBJ1-2; D possibly corresponds to TRBD1 (5 bases). Between the trimmed V and J ends, which lost 4 bases and 10 bases, there was a span of 10 bases. The CDR3 spans 11 residues. Germline V lookup: CDR1 LGHDT, CDR2 YNNKEL (reference sequence). CDR3 protein: CASSLTGLYTF. DNA for the CDR3: TGTGCCAGCAGCCTTACAGGCCTCTACACCTTC.

This clonotype has only a few counts. The rearrangement joins TRBV6-5 to TRBJ2-7, with D perhaps given as TRBD1 or TRBD2 (5 bases each). Looked up from germline, CDR1 is MNHEY and CDR2 is SVGAGI. Trimming removed 2 bases at V and 3 bases at J, with 14 bases between. The CDR3 is made up of 15 amino acids. This CDR3 is CASSYSRDGVYEQYF. The CDR3 DNA reads as TGTGCCAGCAGTTACAGCCGGGACGGCGTCTACGAGCAGTACTTC.

A note on this clonotype: This could be a read error, since a much larger clone is one nucleotide away. The chain joins TRBV12-3 or TRBV12-4 to TRBJ2-2; D not certain. This CDR3 is 11 amino acids long. The CDR3 is CAGSYTGELFF. The CDR3 DNA reads as TGTGCCGGCAGTTACACCGGGGAGCTGTTTTTT.

V is TRBV10-3 and J is TRBJ2-1; 7 bases match TRBD1. The germline V gene encodes CDR1 ENHRY and CDR2 SYGVKD. After removal of 6 bases from V and 8 bases from J, the junction contained 7 bases not matched to a gene. This CDR3 region has 13 residues. This CDR3 is CAISPGTDDEQFF. DNA of the CDR3: TGTGCCATCAGCCCTGGGACAGACGATGAGCAGTTCTTC.

The rearrangement uses TRBV28 and TRBJ2-7; tentatively, D is TRBD2 (5 bases). CDR1 MDHEN and CDR2 SYDVKM come from the germline V gene. The V and J ends lost 10 bases and 3 bases respectively, with 13 bases between them. This CDR3 has 12 amino acids. The CDR3 nucleotides are TGTGCCACCCGGACTGCCGGCTACGAGCAGTACTTC. This gives the protein CATRTAGYEQYF.